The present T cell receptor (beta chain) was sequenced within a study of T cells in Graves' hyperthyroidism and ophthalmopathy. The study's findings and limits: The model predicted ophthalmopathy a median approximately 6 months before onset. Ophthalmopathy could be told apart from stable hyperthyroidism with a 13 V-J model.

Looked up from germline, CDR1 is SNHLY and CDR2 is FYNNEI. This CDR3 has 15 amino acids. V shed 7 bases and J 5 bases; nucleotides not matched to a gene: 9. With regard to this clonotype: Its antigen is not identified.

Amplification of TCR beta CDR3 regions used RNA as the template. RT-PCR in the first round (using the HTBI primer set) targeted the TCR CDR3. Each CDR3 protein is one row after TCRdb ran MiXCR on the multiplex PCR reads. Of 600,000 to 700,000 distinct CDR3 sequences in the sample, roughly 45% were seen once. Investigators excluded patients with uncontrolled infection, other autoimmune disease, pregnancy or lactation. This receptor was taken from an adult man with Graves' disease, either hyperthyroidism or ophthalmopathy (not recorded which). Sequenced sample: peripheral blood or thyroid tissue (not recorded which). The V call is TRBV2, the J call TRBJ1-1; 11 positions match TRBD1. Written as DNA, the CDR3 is TGTGCCAGCAAATACGGGACAGGGGGAATTACTGAAGCTTTCTTT. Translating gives CASKYGTGGITEAFF.